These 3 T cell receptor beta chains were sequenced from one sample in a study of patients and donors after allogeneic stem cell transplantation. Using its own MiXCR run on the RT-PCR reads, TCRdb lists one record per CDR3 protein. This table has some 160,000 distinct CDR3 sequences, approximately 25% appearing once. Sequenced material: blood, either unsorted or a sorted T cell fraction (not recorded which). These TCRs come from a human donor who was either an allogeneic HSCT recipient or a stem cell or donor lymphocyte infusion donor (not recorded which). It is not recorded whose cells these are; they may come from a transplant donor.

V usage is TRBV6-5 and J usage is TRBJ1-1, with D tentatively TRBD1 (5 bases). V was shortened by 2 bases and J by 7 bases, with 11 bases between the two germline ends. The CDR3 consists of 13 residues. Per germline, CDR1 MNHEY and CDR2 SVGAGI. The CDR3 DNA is TGTGCCAGCAGTTACCCAGGGCGTGGTGAAGCTTTCTTT. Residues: CASSYPGRGEAFF.

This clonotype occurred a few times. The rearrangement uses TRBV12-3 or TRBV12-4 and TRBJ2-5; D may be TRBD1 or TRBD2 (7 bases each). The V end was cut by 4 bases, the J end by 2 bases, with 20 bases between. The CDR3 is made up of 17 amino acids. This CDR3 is CASSSQRQGGSQETQYF. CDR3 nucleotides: TGTGCCAGCAGTTCCCAAAGACAGGGAGGGTCACAAGAGACCCAGTACTTC.

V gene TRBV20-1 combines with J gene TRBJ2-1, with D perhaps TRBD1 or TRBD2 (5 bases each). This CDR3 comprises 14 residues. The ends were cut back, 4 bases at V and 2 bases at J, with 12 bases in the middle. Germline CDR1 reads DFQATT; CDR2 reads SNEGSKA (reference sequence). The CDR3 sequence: CSATGEGTYNEQFF. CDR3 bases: TGCAGTGCTACCGGAGAGGGGACCTACAATGAGCAGTTCTTC.